Listed below are T cell receptor beta chains from one sample, sequenced in a study of CD8 T cells in ankylosing spondylitis. TCRdb re-analysed the 5' RACE reads in MiXCR, keeping a single row per CDR3 protein. The sample records hundreds of thousands of distinct CDR3 sequences, 25% to 30% being singletons. Input material: blood, either unsorted or a sorted T cell fraction (not recorded which). The receptors come from a male donor with ankylosing spondylitis or in good health (not recorded which). CDR3s include the opening cysteine and the closing phenylalanine or tryptophan. The order of the fields is J gene, clone size, D gene, V gene, CDR3 length, CDR3 protein, CDR3 DNA. D genes are given only for firm matches. Clone size is given for some rows only: seen once, a few or many times, or a class if the clone is expanded.

j_call: TRBJ2-5
clone_size: -
d_call: TRBD2
v_call: TRBV20-1
cdr3_length: 13
cdr3_aa: CSANSGLQETQYF
cdr3_nt: TGCAGTGCTAATTCGGGACTACAAGAGACCCAGTACTTC

j_call: TRBJ1-5
clone_size: few
d_call: -
v_call: TRBV6-2/TRBV6-3
cdr3_length: 14
cdr3_aa: CASSSNRAHQPQHF
cdr3_nt: TGTGCCAGCAGTTCCAACAGGGCGCATCAGCCCCAGCATTTT

j_call: TRBJ1-3
clone_size: -
d_call: -
v_call: TRBV4-1
cdr3_length: 17
cdr3_aa: CASSQDSGSLRGNTIYF
cdr3_nt: TGCGCCAGCAGCCAAGATAGTGGGAGCCTACGAGGAAACACCATATATTTT

j_call: TRBJ2-7
clone_size: many
d_call: TRBD2
v_call: TRBV27
cdr3_length: 13
cdr3_aa: CASSGGRAYEQYF
cdr3_nt: TGTGCCAGCAGCGGCGGGAGGGCCTACGAGCAGTACTTC

j_call: TRBJ2-5
clone_size: few
d_call: -
v_call: TRBV20-1
cdr3_length: 13
cdr3_aa: CSASPNSPGTQYF
cdr3_nt: TGCAGTGCTAGCCCCAACAGCCCAGGGACCCAGTACTTC

j_call: TRBJ2-6
clone_size: many
d_call: -
v_call: TRBV4-2
cdr3_length: 19
cdr3_aa: CASSPQHGTSVSGANVLTF
cdr3_nt: TGTGCCAGCAGCCCCCAACACGGGACATCGGTCTCTGGGGCCAACGTCCTGACTTTC

j_call: TRBJ2-5
clone_size: -
d_call: TRBD2
v_call: TRBV7-3
cdr3_length: 17
cdr3_aa: CASSTLGTSGTGETQYF
cdr3_nt: TGTGCCAGCAGCACTCTCGGGACTAGCGGGACTGGGGAGACCCAGTACTTC

j_call: TRBJ2-7
clone_size: many
d_call: TRBD1
v_call: TRBV4-1
cdr3_length: 17
cdr3_aa: CASSQVGQNHRAYEQYF
cdr3_nt: TGCGCCAGCAGCCAAGTGGGACAGAACCACAGGGCCTACGAGCAGTACTTC

j_call: TRBJ2-1
clone_size: few
d_call: -
v_call: TRBV29-1
cdr3_length: 10
cdr3_aa: CSAQNNEQFF
cdr3_nt: TGCAGCGCTCAAAACAATGAGCAGTTCTTC

j_call: TRBJ2-7
clone_size: -
d_call: -
v_call: TRBV20-1
cdr3_length: 13
cdr3_aa: CSARVAGLYEQYF
cdr3_nt: TGCAGTGCTAGAGTGGCGGGACTCTACGAGCAGTACTTC

j_call: TRBJ2-7
clone_size: -
d_call: -
v_call: TRBV5-1
cdr3_length: 15
cdr3_aa: CASSFGGTRSYEQYF
cdr3_nt: TGCGCCAGCAGCTTTGGTGGGACACGCTCCTACGAGCAGTACTTC

j_call: TRBJ1-4
clone_size: many
d_call: -
v_call: TRBV20-1
cdr3_length: 13
cdr3_aa: CSARGPPSEKLFF
cdr3_nt: TGCAGTGCTAGGGGGCCCCCTTCGGAAAAACTGTTTTTT

j_call: TRBJ2-7
clone_size: many
d_call: TRBD2
v_call: TRBV5-1
cdr3_length: 15
cdr3_aa: CASSLDSGGAYEQYF
cdr3_nt: TGCGCCAGCAGCTTGGATAGCGGGGGAGCCTACGAGCAGTACTTC

j_call: TRBJ2-1
clone_size: many
d_call: TRBD2
v_call: TRBV12-3/TRBV12-4
cdr3_length: 15
cdr3_aa: CASRRGAGGYNEQFF
cdr3_nt: TGTGCCAGCAGGCGGGGAGCGGGAGGCTACAATGAGCAGTTCTTC

j_call: TRBJ2-7
clone_size: many
d_call: TRBD2
v_call: TRBV12-3/TRBV12-4
cdr3_length: 16
cdr3_aa: CASSLGAREFSYEQYF
cdr3_nt: TGTGCCAGCAGCCTCGGGGCGCGGGAGTTCTCCTACGAGCAGTACTTC

j_call: TRBJ2-2
clone_size: many
d_call: -
v_call: TRBV7-9
cdr3_length: 17
cdr3_aa: CASSSPGLAASAGELFF
cdr3_nt: TGTGCCAGCAGCTCACCGGGGTTAGCGGCGAGTGCCGGGGAGCTGTTTTTT

j_call: TRBJ2-5
clone_size: -
d_call: -
v_call: TRBV29-1
cdr3_length: 11
cdr3_aa: CSANNQETQYF
cdr3_nt: TGCAGCGCTAATAATCAAGAGACCCAGTACTTC

j_call: TRBJ2-5
clone_size: few
d_call: TRBD2
v_call: TRBV5-1
cdr3_length: 14
cdr3_aa: CASSPASGQETQYF
cdr3_nt: TGCGCCAGCAGCCCGGCTAGCGGGCAAGAGACCCAGTACTTC

j_call: TRBJ2-1
clone_size: many
d_call: -
v_call: TRBV10-3
cdr3_length: 11
cdr3_aa: CAISDGNEQFF
cdr3_nt: TGTGCCATCAGTGACGGCAATGAGCAGTTCTTC

j_call: TRBJ2-5
clone_size: many
d_call: -
v_call: TRBV7-2
cdr3_length: 13
cdr3_aa: CASGLDSRETQYF
cdr3_nt: TGTGCCAGCGGATTAGACTCAAGGGAGACCCAGTACTTC

j_call: TRBJ2-3
clone_size: -
d_call: -
v_call: TRBV15
cdr3_length: 17
cdr3_aa: CATSRDSRRDFADTQYF
cdr3_nt: TGTGCCACCAGCAGAGATTCAAGACGGGACTTCGCAGATACGCAGTATTTT

j_call: TRBJ2-1
clone_size: -
d_call: TRBD2
v_call: TRBV20-1
cdr3_length: 13
cdr3_aa: CSATSGRANEQFF
cdr3_nt: TGCAGTGCTACAAGCGGGAGGGCCAATGAGCAGTTCTTC